Each of the 8 T cell receptor beta chains below was sequenced from the same sample in a study of long-term antiretroviral therapy in people with HIV. Sequencing relied on immunoSEQ assay v3.0, run at survey level. The data were produced by immunoSEQ multiplex PCR, yet TCRdb's version contains in-frame clones alone and is incomplete. This table has over 25,000 clones, approximately 96% appearing once. The specimen comprised unsorted PBMCs, sampled approximately 6.6 years after starting antiretroviral therapy. The receptors originated from a man between 25 and 39 years old with HIV.

The chain couples TRBV30 to TRBJ2-7; 10 bases align to TRBD1. This CDR3 comprises 13 residues. From germline, CDR1 is GTSNPN and CDR2 SVGIG (reference sequence). V lost 1 base and J lost 5; bases outside the gene matches: 2. CDR3 loop: CAWSGTGGNEQYF. As DNA, the CDR3 is TGTGCCTGGAGTGGGACAGGGGGAAACGAGCAGTACTTC. Combining the CDR3 with reference TRBV30 and TRBJ2-7 gives the whole variable domain SQTIHQWPATLVQPVGSPLSLECTVEGTSNPNLYWYRQAAGRGLQLLFYSVGIGQISSEVPQNLSASRPQDRQFILSSKKLLLSDSGFYLCAWSGTGGNEQYFGPGTRLTVT.

The V call is TRBV28, the J call TRBJ2-5; 8 bases align to TRBD1. The CDR3 sequence is 15 residues long. With V trimmed by 0 bases and J by 5 bases, 5 bases remained unmatched. From germline, CDR1 is MDHEN and CDR2 SYDVKM. CDR3 in DNA: TGTGCCAGCAGTTTATGGACGACAGGGGAGGAGACCCAGTACTTC. This codes for CASSLWTTGEETQYF.

The V and J genes are TRBV9 and TRBJ2-2, with D tentatively TRBD1 (5 bases). The length of the CDR3 is 16 residues. Trimming took off 2 bases at V and 1 base at J, with 12 bases between the two ends. Germline-derived CDR1 and CDR2 are SGDLS and YYNGEE. The DNA of the CDR3 is TGTGCCAGCAGCGTGGGGCTCGCGGAGAACACCGGGGAGCTGTTTTTT. The encoded protein is CASSVGLAENTGELFF.

J is TRBJ1-4 and V is TRBV27; D remains unclear. CDR1 and CDR2 (germline): MNHEY, SMNVEV (reference sequence). V was shortened by 2 bases and J by 6 bases, with 13 bases between the two germline ends. This CDR3 comprises 15 residues. The CDR3 sequence is CASSLSGSPDEKLFF. The CDR3 DNA sequence: TGTGCCAGCAGTTTAAGTGGGTCCCCCGATGAAAAACTGTTTTTT.

The chain has TRBV7-8 and TRBJ1-5; 10 bases agree with TRBD1. The germline gives CDR1 SGHVS, CDR2 FQNEAQ. V lost 5 bases to trimming and J lost 7 bases; unmatched junction nucleotides: 5. The CDR3 extends over 14 amino acids. The CDR3 protein is CASSPRTGGQPQHF. CDR3 nucleotide sequence: TGTGCCAGCAGCCCCCGGACAGGGGGGCAGCCCCAGCATTTT.

The rearrangement links TRBV6-6 to TRBJ2-1; D perhaps matches TRBD1 (5 bases). CDR3 length equals 14 residues. CDR1 and CDR2 (germline): MNHNY, SVGAGI (reference sequence). V was cut by 2 bases and J by 7 bases, with 12 bases left in between. In DNA, the CDR3 is TGTGCCAGCAGTTACCCGCAGGGTGGGAATGAGCAGTTCTTC. This translates into CASSYPQGGNEQFF.

In its sample, this clone was seen once. The chain is built from TRBV19 and TRBJ1-3, with D possibly matching TRBD1 (5 bases). Germline CDR1 and CDR2: LNHDA and SQIVND (reference sequence). The CDR3 is 13 amino acids. V shed 9 bases and J shed 3 bases, with 12 bases lying between them. CDR3 sequence reads: CASRNGGGNTIYF. The CDR3 nucleotides are TGTGCCAGCCGAAATGGGGGTGGAAACACCATATATTTT. Together with reference TRBV19 and TRBJ1-3, the CDR3 gives the full variable domain: DGGITQSPKYLFRKEGQNVTLSCEQNLNHDAMYWYRQDPGQGLRLIYYSQIVNDFQKGDIAEGYSVSREKKESFPLTVTSAQKNPTAFYLCASRNGGGNTIYFGEGSWLTVV.

The chain has TRBV2 and TRBJ2-3; D may be TRBD2 (6 bases). CDR3 length: 17 residues. CDR1 and CDR2 from the germline V gene are SNHLY and FYNNEI. Between the trimmed V and J ends, which lost 1 base and 0 bases, there was a span of 14 bases. The CDR3: CASSEVPLSGSTDTQYF. Here the CDR3 DNA reads TGTGCCAGCAGTGAAGTCCCCCTCAGCGGGAGCACAGATACGCAGTATTTT.